The rows below give T cell receptor beta chains drawn from one sample of a study of blood T cell repertoires in COVID-19. The repertoire was sequenced with immunoSEQ multiplex PCR; TCRdb's copy has only in-frame clones and lacks some. This table holds approximately 250,000 clones, roughly 80% found once. Input material: PBMCs or T cells enriched from blood (not recorded which). Source of these receptors: a man aged 25-45 years with acute COVID-19. The CDR3 runs from the conserved cysteine through the conserved F or W. A D gene is named only where the DNA matches it firmly. Part of the rows lack a size; the others show once, few, many or a class for expanded clones.

abundance | j_gene | d_gene | v_gene | CDR3aa | CDR3nt
few | TRBJ1-5 | - | TRBV4-3 | CASSQDGRTPQHF | TGCGCCAGCAGCCAAGATGGGAGGACACCCCAGCATTTT
- | TRBJ1-1 | TRBD1 | TRBV28 | CASHRGLNTEAFF | TGTGCCAGCCACAGGGGCTTGAACACTGAAGCTTTCTTT
- | TRBJ2-5 | - | TRBV30 | CAWSVIETQYF | TGTGCCTGGAGCGTAATAGAGACCCAGTACTTC
medium-sized | TRBJ2-3 | TRBD2 | TRBV6-4 | CASSDQSGGVDTQYF | TGTGCCAGCAGTGACCAGAGCGGGGGGGTGGATACGCAGTATTTT
- | TRBJ1-5 | - | TRBV7-9 | CASSPFPGQYSNQPQHF | TGTGCCAGCAGCCCCTTCCCCGGACAGTATAGCAATCAGCCCCAGCATTTT
- | TRBJ2-1 | TRBD2 | TRBV5-1 | CASSSGLAGPEQFF | TGCGCCAGCAGCTCAGGACTAGCGGGGCCTGAGCAGTTCTTC
- | TRBJ1-6 | - | TRBV11-3 | CASSPTTGNNSPLHF | TGTGCCAGCAGCCCGACGACAGGAAATAATTCACCCCTCCACTTT
many | TRBJ2-1 | TRBD2 | TRBV6-4 | CASSISGEGYNEQFF | TGTGCCAGCAGTATTAGCGGGGAGGGGTACAATGAGCAGTTCTTC
- | TRBJ1-2 | - | TRBV29-1 | CSVEEAGEIYGYTF | TGCAGCGTTGAAGAGGCGGGGGAAATCTATGGCTACACCTTC
- | TRBJ1-6 | - | TRBV5-1 | CASSPSRDSYNSPLHF | TGCGCCAGCAGCCCGTCCCGGGACTCCTATAATTCACCCCTCCACTTT